Listed below are T cell receptor beta chains from one sample, sequenced in a study of control samples from healthy donors and cancer patients. Generated by immunoSEQ multiplex PCR, the TCRdb table keeps only in-frame clones and is missing some. In the table there are about 250,000 clones, more than 65% of which are singletons. The specimen was PBMCs. The receptors originated from a woman in her sixties or seventies with lung cancer. Each CDR3 is given with its conserved first and last residue. The D gene is left open where the match is weak. Size values are once, few and many counts, or a class for expanded clones, and some rows have none.

.,TRBJ2-5,once,TRBV10-3,TGTGCCATCAGTGAGTCGATAGGCACAGAGACCCAGTACTTC,CAISESIGTETQYF
.,TRBJ1-4,.,TRBV7-9,TGTGCCAGCAGCTGGGGCGGGTCAACTAATGAAAAACTGTTTTTT,CASSWGGSTNEKLFF
TRBD1,TRBJ1-5,.,TRBV7-2,TGTGCCAGCAGCCAACGGGACAGGGGCATGAGTTTGCCCCAGCATTTT,CASSQRDRGMSLPQHF
.,TRBJ1-3,few,TRBV10-3,TGTGCCATCAGGGGGACAACAGGGAACACCATATATTTT,CAIRGTTGNTIYF
.,TRBJ2-2,.,TRBV9,TGTGCCAGCAGCGTAGCAGGCACCGGGGAGCTGTTTTTT,CASSVAGTGELFF
.,TRBJ1-2,once,TRBV7-2,TGTGCCAGCAGCTGGCTGGGGGGGGAATTCAGCTACACCTTC,CASSWLGGEFSYTF
.,TRBJ1-4,.,TRBV2,TGTGCCAGCAGTGAAATAAGCGGGATTGGAGGGGAAAAACTGTTTTTT,CASSEISGIGGEKLFF
TRBD2,TRBJ2-3,.,TRBV3-1/TRBV3-2,TGTGCCAGCAGCCAGGTACTAGCGGGGGGGCCTGATACGCAGTATTTT,CASSQVLAGGPDTQYF
.,TRBJ1-2,.,TRBV10-3,TGTGCCATCAGGGACGGATACTATGGCTACACCTTC,CAIRDGYYGYTF
.,TRBJ2-1,once,TRBV6-4,TGTGCCAGCAGTTTGAGCTCCTACAATGAGCAGTTCTTC,CASSLSSYNEQFF
.,TRBJ1-2,.,TRBV6-5,TGTGCCGGCGTCAGGGGCAACTATGGCTACACCTTC,CAGVRGNYGYTF
TRBD2,TRBJ2-5,few,TRBV7-9,TGTGCCAGCAGCTCAAGCGGGGATGGGGTGGAGACCCAGTACTTC,CASSSSGDGVETQYF
.,TRBJ1-6,.,TRBV3-1/TRBV3-2,TGTGCCAGCGGTATGGGCCCAGGGTCACCCCTCCACTTT,CASGMGPGSPLHF
.,TRBJ1-2,.,TRBV2,TGTGCCAGCACCCAACGGGGGTGGGAGGCTTATGGCTACACCTTC,CASTQRGWEAYGYTF
.,TRBJ1-3,.,TRBV6-1,TGTGCCAGCAGTGAAACAAGATACACCATATATTTT,CASSETRYTIYF
TRBD2,TRBJ2-7,once,TRBV19,TGTGCCACTAGCCCTAGCGGGAGCTGGCAGTACTTC,CATSPSGSWQYF
.,TRBJ2-7,.,TRBV24-1,TGTGCCACCAGTAACTCCGGGACATTCTCCTACGAGCAGTACTTC,CATSNSGTFSYEQYF
.,TRBJ2-1,.,TRBV3-1/TRBV3-2,TGTGCCAGCAGCCAAGTGGTAAGGAGCTCCTACAATGAGCAGTTCTTC,CASSQVVRSSYNEQFF
.,TRBJ1-1,.,TRBV13,TGTGCCAGCAGCACCAGGACGGAAAACACTGAAGCTTTCTTT,CASSTRTENTEAFF
.,TRBJ2-5,.,TRBV6-5,TGTGCCAGCAGCCAAGGTCCTGAGTACTTC,CASSQGPEYF
.,TRBJ1-4,.,TRBV25-1,TGTGCCAGCAGTGACGGCCCCCTCTACTCCAATGAAAAACTGTTTTTT,CASSDGPLYSNEKLFF
.,TRBJ1-6,.,TRBV6-1,TGTGCCAGCAGTGAACCAGGGAAACCCCTCCACTTT,CASSEPGKPLHF
.,TRBJ2-5,.,TRBV6-6,TGTGCCAGCAGTGGACCACGCAGGGCGATCCAAGAGACCCAGTACTTC,CASSGPRRAIQETQYF
TRBD2,TRBJ2-7,.,TRBV20-1,TGCAGTGCCGGGGGACTAGCCGTGCAGTACTTC,CSAGGLAVQYF
.,TRBJ2-7,.,TRBV5-4,TGTGCCAGCAGCTTGAGACGGGTTGAGGCCTACGAGCAGTACTTC,CASSLRRVEAYEQYF
.,TRBJ2-1,.,TRBV5-1,TGCGCCAGCAGCTTACAGGAGAATGAGCAGTTCTTC,CASSLQENEQFF
.,TRBJ1-1,.,TRBV11-2,TGTGCCAGCAGCCCGCGACAGTTCACTGAAGCTTTCTTT,CASSPRQFTEAFF
TRBD1,TRBJ2-7,.,TRBV2,TGTGCCAGCAGTGACCAGGGACAGGGCTACGAGCAGTACTTC,CASSDQGQGYEQYF
TRBD2,TRBJ2-1,.,TRBV29-1,TGCAGCGTTGAGGGGGTCGGGGGGATTTACAATGAGCAGTTCTTC,CSVEGVGGIYNEQFF
TRBD2,TRBJ2-1,.,TRBV27,TGTGCCAGCAGCAGACTAGCGGGAGGGCCAAATGAGCAGTTCTTC,CASSRLAGGPNEQFF
TRBD1,TRBJ1-4,.,TRBV28,TGTGCCAGCAGTTTACCGCCAGGGGGACAAAAACTGTTTTTT,CASSLPPGGQKLFF
TRBD1,TRBJ1-3,.,TRBV28,TGTGCCAGCAGTCCCGGGGGACAGGTTATCTCTGGAAACACCATATATTTT,CASSPGGQVISGNTIYF
.,TRBJ1-2,.,TRBV12-3/TRBV12-4,TGTGCCAGCAGTTTGCTACAGGGTTATGGCTACACCTTC,CASSLLQGYGYTF
.,TRBJ1-1,few,TRBV4-1,TGCGCCAGCAGCCAGGCCCCGCAACAAGTCATGAACACTGAAGCTTTCTTT,CASSQAPQQVMNTEAFF
TRBD2,TRBJ2-1,.,TRBV29-1,TGCAGCGTCTCAGTAGCGGGAGTCGGCAATGAGCAGTTCTTC,CSVSVAGVGNEQFF
.,TRBJ2-1,.,TRBV19,TGTGCCAGTAGTATAAAGATCCTCAATGAGCAGTTCTTC,CASSIKILNEQFF
.,TRBJ1-1,.,TRBV18,TGTGCCAGCTCACCACCCAGGGACCTGAACTCTGAAGCTTTCTTT,CASSPPRDLNSEAFF
.,TRBJ2-5,.,TRBV6-6,TGTGCCAGCAGTTTTTCGGACTATTCAGAGACCCAGTACTTC,CASSFSDYSETQYF
.,TRBJ2-1,.,TRBV20-1,TGCAGTGCTAGAAAGTTCAGTGAGCAGTTCTTC,CSARKFSEQFF
.,TRBJ1-1,.,TRBV11-1,TGTGCCAGCAGCTCCTACGGGACACCGAACACTGAAGCTTTCTTT,CASSSYGTPNTEAFF
.,TRBJ1-4,.,TRBV7-9,TGTGCCAGCAGGGATGAGGCAGGGGTTGGAGAAAAACTGTTTTTT,CASRDEAGVGEKLFF
TRBD1,TRBJ1-5,.,TRBV15,TGTGCCACCAGCAGAGAACAACAGGGGGCGTTTCAGCCCCAGCATTTT,CATSREQQGAFQPQHF